These 30 T cell receptor beta chains share one sample of origin, sequenced in a study of monozygotic twins with inflammatory bowel disease. With the 5' RACE reads reprocessed, TCRdb shows one record per CDR3 protein and no DNA. Its table records about 160,000 distinct CDR3 sequences. Sequencing used blood. Every receptor here comes from a human donor with ulcerative colitis or Crohn's disease, or a healthy co-twin of an affected twin (not recorded which).

This chain uses TRBV7-3 with TRBJ2-3; the TCRdb D gene call, TRBD2, has no DNA to confirm it. This CDR3 spans 13 amino acids. Germline values: CDR1 SGHTA, CDR2 FQGTGA. This CDR3 reads CASSLREGDTQYF. Using reference TRBV7-3 and TRBJ2-3 for the parts outside the CDR3, the full variable domain is GAGVSQTPSNKVTEKGKYVELRCDPISGHTALYWYRQSLGQGPEFLIYFQGTGAADDSGLPNDRFFAVRPEGSVSTLKIQRTERGDSAVYLCASSLREGDTQYFGPGTRLTVL.

The rearrangement joins TRBV5-6 to TRBJ2-1. Germline assignment: CDR1 SGHDT and CDR2 YYEEEE. The CDR3 extends over 12 amino acids. Here the CDR3 reads CASSLEVNEQFF.

The chain uses TRBV5-1 and TRBJ1-5; the TCRdb call, TRBD1, lacks DNA for checking. Germline V gene lookup returns CDR1 SGHRS and CDR2 YFSETQ. The CDR3 length is 14 residues. This CDR3 reads CASSGVLGNQPQHF.

The rearrangement links TRBV7-8 to TRBJ1-5. The V gene's germline CDR1 is SGHVS and CDR2 FQNEAQ. The CDR3 has 13 amino acids. The CDR3: CASSFTGNQPQHF. Combining the CDR3 with reference TRBV7-8 and TRBJ1-5 gives the whole variable domain GAGVSQSPRYKVAKRGQDVALRCDPISGHVSLFWYQQALGQGPEFLTYFQNEAQLDKSGLPSDRFFAERPEGSVSTLKIQRTQQEDSAVYLCASSFTGNQPQHFGDGTRLSIL.

The genes are TRBV7-2 and TRBJ2-7; the D call of TRBD2 rests on TCRdb alone, since no DNA is present to check it. The CDR3 is 16 residues long. CDR1 and CDR2 from the germline V gene are SGHTA and FQGNSA. CDR3 sequence: CASSSGLAGVSYEQYF.

The genes are TRBV5-1 and TRBJ2-7; TCRdb's D gene call, TRBD2, goes unchecked for lack of DNA. The CDR3 totals 13 residues. CDR1 is SGHRS and CDR2 is YFSETQ in the germline V gene. CDR3 protein: CASSPRVSYEQYF. Full variable domain (rest looked up from reference TRBV5-1 and TRBJ2-7): KAGVTQTPRYLIKTRGQQVTLSCSPISGHRSVSWYQQTPGQGLQFLFEYFSETQRNKGNFPGRFSGRQFSNSRSEMNVSTLELGDSALYLCASSPRVSYEQYFGPGTRLTVT.

The rearrangement uses TRBV7-2 and TRBJ1-2; TCRdb indicates TRBD1, and absent DNA this call remains unverified. The CDR3 consists of 14 residues. From germline, CDR1 is SGHTA and CDR2 FQGNSA. The CDR3: CASSGQKNSYGYTF.

The chain couples TRBV20-1 to TRBJ2-7. This CDR3 is 13 amino acids long. The germline V gene has CDR1 DFQATT and CDR2 SNEGSKA (reference sequence). The CDR3: CSARRPSSYEQYF.

This chain uses TRBV6-6 with TRBJ1-4; TCRdb's D gene call, TRBD1, goes unchecked for lack of DNA. The length of the CDR3 is 13 residues. Per the germline V gene, CDR1 is MNHNY and CDR2 is SVGAGI (reference sequence). The CDR3 is CASSYRGNEKLFF.

The V gene is TRBV5-4, the J gene TRBJ1-1. This CDR3 has 15 amino acids. Per the germline V gene, CDR1 is SGHNT and CDR2 is YYREEE (reference sequence). CDR3 sequence: CASSLGGRRDTEAFF.

This chain joins TRBV5-1 and TRBJ1-6. The germline gives CDR1 SGHRS, CDR2 YFSETQ. This CDR3 comprises 14 residues. The CDR3 is CASSLANPNSPLHF.

This chain connects TRBV5-6 to TRBJ2-3; the TCRdb call, TRBD1, lacks DNA for checking. Germline values: CDR1 SGHDT, CDR2 YYEEEE. The CDR3 length is 13 residues. CDR3 in amino acids: CASSKSRVSTQYF.

This chain uses TRBV18 with TRBJ2-1; there is no DNA to check the TCRdb D call of TRBD1. The CDR3 covers 16 residues. CDR1 is KGHSH and CDR2 is LQKENI in the germline V gene. CDR3 region: CASSPFRQVGGNEQFF. The full variable domain, completed using reference TRBV18 and TRBJ2-1, is NAGVMQNPRHLVRRRGQEARLRCSPMKGHSHVYWYRQLPEEGLKFMVYLQKENIIDESGMPKERFSAEFPKEGPSILRIQQVVRGDSAAYFCASSPFRQVGGNEQFFGPGTRLTVL.

CDR3: CASSEIMMNTEAFF. The chain has TRBV6-1 and TRBJ1-1. The CDR3 consists of 14 residues. The germline gives CDR1 MNHNS, CDR2 SASEGT.

The V gene is TRBV6-1, the J gene TRBJ2-3; TCRdb calls TRBD2, which cannot be checked without DNA. The CDR3 consists of 17 residues. Per germline, CDR1 MNHNS and CDR2 SASEGT. The CDR3 spells CASSVPSGRGGLDTQYF.

The chain couples TRBV5-1 to TRBJ1-1; absent DNA, TCRdb's TRBD1 call cannot be checked. The germline V gene encodes CDR1 SGHRS and CDR2 YFSETQ. This CDR3 region has 13 residues. The CDR3 is CASSFTGDTEAFF.

The CDR3 here is CASSRSAGPRWADTQYF. The chain combines TRBV7-2 with TRBJ2-3; the TCRdb call, TRBD2, lacks DNA for checking. The CDR3 runs 17 residues. Germline V lookup: CDR1 SGHTA, CDR2 FQGNSA.

This chain uses TRBV7-2 with TRBJ2-7. The CDR3 sequence is 15 residues long. Germline V gene sequence: CDR1 SGHTA, CDR2 FQGNSA. CDR3 sequence reads: CASSLELAWYYEQYF.

This rearrangement joins TRBV5-4 to TRBJ1-1. Germline loops: CDR1 SGHNT, CDR2 YYREEE (reference sequence). The CDR3 is made up of 13 amino acids. CDR3 amino acids: CASSSDRVTEAFF.

The V gene is TRBV7-3, the J gene TRBJ2-2; TCRdb outputs TRBD1, but without DNA this stays unchecked. The CDR3 totals 16 residues. Per the germline V gene, CDR1 is SGHTA and CDR2 is FQGTGA. This CDR3 reads CASSSKTGTNTGELFF.

The chain recombines TRBV7-9 with TRBJ2-3; absent DNA, TCRdb's TRBD2 call cannot be checked. In germline, CDR1 is SEHNR, CDR2 FQNEAQ (reference sequence). The CDR3 is made up of 14 amino acids. The CDR3 region is CASSSAGEADTQYF.

This chain joins TRBV4-1 and TRBJ1-2; TCRdb lists TRBD1, though no DNA is available to test this call. Germline V lookup: CDR1 MGHRA, CDR2 YSYEKL. The CDR3 totals 16 residues. CDR3 residues: CASSQDLSGGWGGYTF.

The CDR3 region is CASSQDRGFTDTQYF. The chain joins TRBV4-3 to TRBJ2-3; TCRdb returns TRBD1, unconfirmable since there is no DNA. The CDR3 totals 15 residues. Per germline, CDR1 LGHNA and CDR2 YSLEER.

The genes are TRBV9 and TRBJ2-3; TCRdb calls TRBD1, which cannot be checked without DNA. The CDR3 sequence is 16 residues long. Germline V gives CDR1 SGDLS, CDR2 YYNGEE. This chain's CDR3 is CASSIGGSLGTDTQYF.

The rearrangement joins TRBV7-8 to TRBJ1-1. This CDR3 has 16 amino acids. Germline loops: CDR1 SGHVS, CDR2 FQNEAQ. CDR3 protein: CASSLARGITSTEAFF.

The V gene is TRBV4-2, the J gene TRBJ2-7; as DNA is missing, the TRBD2 call by TCRdb cannot be tested. The length of the CDR3 is 15 residues. The V gene's germline CDR1 is LGHNA and CDR2 YNFKEQ. The CDR3 sequence is CASGARRDYPYEQYF.

J is TRBJ1-6 and V is TRBV5-1; the TRBD1 assignment by TCRdb is unverifiable without DNA. The germline CDR1 and CDR2 sequences are SGHRS and YFSETQ. This CDR3 comprises 16 residues. CDR3 sequence reads: CASSRRDRGDGSPLHF. The full variable domain, rest sourced from reference TRBV5-1 and TRBJ1-6, is KAGVTQTPRYLIKTRGQQVTLSCSPISGHRSVSWYQQTPGQGLQFLFEYFSETQRNKGNFPGRFSGRQFSNSRSEMNVSTLELGDSALYLCASSRRDRGDGSPLHFGNGTRLTVT.

The chain recombines TRBV20-1 with TRBJ2-3; TCRdb selects TRBD2, and the lack of DNA leaves this call unchecked. The CDR3 covers 13 residues. In germline, CDR1 is DFQATT, CDR2 SNEGSKA (reference sequence). The chain's CDR3 is CSARRGPEDTQYF.

The V gene is TRBV7-9, the J gene TRBJ2-5; TCRdb indicates TRBD2, and absent DNA this call remains unverified. The CDR3 is 14 residues long. From germline, CDR1 is SEHNR and CDR2 FQNEAQ (reference sequence). The CDR3 reads CASSLGREQETQYF.

This chain uses TRBV7-2 with TRBJ2-3. This CDR3 is built from 14 residues. CDR1 is SGHTA, CDR2 FQGNSA, per germline. The CDR3 region is CASSHTHGTDTQYF.